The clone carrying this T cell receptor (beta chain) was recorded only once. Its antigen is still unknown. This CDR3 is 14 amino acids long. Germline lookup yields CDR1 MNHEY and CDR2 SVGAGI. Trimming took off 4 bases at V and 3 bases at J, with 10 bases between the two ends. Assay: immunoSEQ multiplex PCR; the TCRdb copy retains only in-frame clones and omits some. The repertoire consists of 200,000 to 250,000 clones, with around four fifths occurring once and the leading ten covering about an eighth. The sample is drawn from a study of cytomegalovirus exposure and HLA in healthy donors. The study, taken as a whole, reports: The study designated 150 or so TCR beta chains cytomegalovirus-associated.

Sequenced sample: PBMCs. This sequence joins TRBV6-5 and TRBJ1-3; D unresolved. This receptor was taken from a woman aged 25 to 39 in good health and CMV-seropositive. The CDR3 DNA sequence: TGTGCCAGCAGTTGGAAGAGAGGTGGAAACACCATATATTTT. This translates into CASSWKRGGNTIYF.